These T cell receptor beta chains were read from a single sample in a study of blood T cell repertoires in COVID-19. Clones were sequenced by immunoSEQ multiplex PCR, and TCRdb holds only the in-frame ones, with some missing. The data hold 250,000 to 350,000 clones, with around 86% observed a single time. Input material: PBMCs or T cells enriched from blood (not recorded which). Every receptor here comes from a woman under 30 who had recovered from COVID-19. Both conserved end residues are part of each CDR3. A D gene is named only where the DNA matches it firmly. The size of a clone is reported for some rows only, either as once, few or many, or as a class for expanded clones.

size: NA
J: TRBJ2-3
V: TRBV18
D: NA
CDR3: CASSLGTTDTQYF
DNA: TGTGCCAGCTCCCTCGGGACAACAGATACGCAGTATTTT

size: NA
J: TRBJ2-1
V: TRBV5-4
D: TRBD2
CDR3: CASSSSGGAGWNEQFF
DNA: TGTGCGAGCAGCTCTAGCGGGGGGGCCGGTTGGAATGAGCAGTTCTTC

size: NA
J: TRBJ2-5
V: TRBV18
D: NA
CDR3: CASSRGQQETQYF
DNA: TGTGCCAGCTCACGGGGACAACAAGAGACCCAGTACTTC

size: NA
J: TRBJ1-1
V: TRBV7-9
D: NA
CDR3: CASSSYDIFEAFF
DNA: TGTGCCAGCAGCTCATACGACATATTTGAAGCTTTCTTT

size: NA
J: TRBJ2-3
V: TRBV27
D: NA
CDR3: CASSLSGGNPGTEVTDTQYF
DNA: TGTGCCAGCAGTTTATCGGGCGGGAATCCCGGGACAGAGGTCACAGATACGCAGTATTTT

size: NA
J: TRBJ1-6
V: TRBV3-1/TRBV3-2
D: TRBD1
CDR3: CASSLRDRASPLHF
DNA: TGTGCCAGCAGCCTCCGGGACAGGGCTTCACCCCTCCACTTT

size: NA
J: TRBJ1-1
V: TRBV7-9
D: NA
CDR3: CASSFYVQGGEAFF
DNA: TGTGCCAGCAGCTTTTACGTACAGGGTGGTGAAGCTTTCTTT

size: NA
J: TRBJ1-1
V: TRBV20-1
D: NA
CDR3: CSASQGNTEAFF
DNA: TGCAGTGCTAGTCAGGGGAACACTGAAGCTTTCTTT

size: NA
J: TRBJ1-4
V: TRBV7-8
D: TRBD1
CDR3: CASSLGGTGPEKLFF
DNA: TGTGCCAGCAGCTTAGGAGGGACAGGGCCCGAAAAACTGTTTTTT

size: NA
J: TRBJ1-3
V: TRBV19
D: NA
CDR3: CASSLPLGAGNTIYF
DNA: TGTGCCAGTAGTCTCCCCCTTGGAGCTGGAAACACCATATATTTT

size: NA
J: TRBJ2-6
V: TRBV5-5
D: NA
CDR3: CASSISESGANVLTF
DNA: TGTGCCAGCAGCATAAGTGAGTCTGGGGCCAACGTCCTGACTTTC

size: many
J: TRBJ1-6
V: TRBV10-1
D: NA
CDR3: CASTGHLGNSPLHF
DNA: TGCGCCAGCACTGGACATCTGGGAAATTCACCCCTCCACTTT

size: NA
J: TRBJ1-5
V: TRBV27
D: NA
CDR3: CASSLSGFNQPQHF
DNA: TGTGCCAGCAGTTTAAGCGGTTTCAATCAGCCCCAGCATTTT

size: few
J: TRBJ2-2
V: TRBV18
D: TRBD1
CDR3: CASSPQQGPGRGGELFF
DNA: TGTGCCAGCTCACCCCAACAGGGGCCCGGGCGTGGCGGGGAGCTGTTTTTT

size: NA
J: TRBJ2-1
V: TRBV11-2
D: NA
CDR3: CASSPLGAVYNEQFF
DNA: TGTGCCAGCAGCCCCCTTGGGGCAGTCTACAATGAGCAGTTCTTC

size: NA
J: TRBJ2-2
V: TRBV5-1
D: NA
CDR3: CASSSPSLAGVRTGELFF
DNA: TGCGCCAGCAGCTCGCCGTCTTTGGCAGGGGTACGGACCGGGGAGCTGTTTTTT

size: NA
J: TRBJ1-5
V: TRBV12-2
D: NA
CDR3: CASTSVQGHF
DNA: TGTGCAAGTACATCGGTTCAGGGGCATTTT

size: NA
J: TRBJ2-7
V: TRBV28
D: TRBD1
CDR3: CATTGGFGYEQYF
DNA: TGTGCCACCACAGGGGGATTCGGTTACGAGCAGTACTTC

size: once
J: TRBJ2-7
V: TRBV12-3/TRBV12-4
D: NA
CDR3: CASSATPYEQYF
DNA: TGTGCCAGCAGTGCAACACCTTACGAGCAGTACTTC

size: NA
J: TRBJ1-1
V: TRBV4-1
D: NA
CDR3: CASRGGTVNTEAFF
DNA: TGCGCCAGCAGGGGAGGGACGGTGAACACTGAAGCTTTCTTT

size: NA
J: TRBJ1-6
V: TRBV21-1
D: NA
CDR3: CASSVRDRDNSPLHF
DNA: TGTGCCAGCAGCGTCCGGGACAGGGATAATTCACCCCTCCACTTT

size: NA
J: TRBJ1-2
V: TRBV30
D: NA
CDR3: CAWWPGQGGYTF
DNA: TGTGCCTGGTGGCCGGGACAAGGCGGCTACACCTTC

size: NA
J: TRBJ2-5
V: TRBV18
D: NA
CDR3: CASSPTIGETQYF
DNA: TGTGCCAGCTCACCAACTATAGGAGAGACCCAGTACTTC

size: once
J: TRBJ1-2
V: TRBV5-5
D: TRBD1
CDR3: CASSFGTGAIGYTF
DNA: TGTGCCAGCAGCTTTGGGACAGGAGCTATAGGCTACACCTTC

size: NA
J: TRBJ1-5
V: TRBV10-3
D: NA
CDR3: CAISEQGSLNQPQHF
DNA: TGTGCCATCAGTGAGCAGGGTTCCCTCAATCAGCCCCAGCATTTT

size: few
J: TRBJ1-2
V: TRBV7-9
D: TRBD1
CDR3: CASREDRGRAIHYGYTF
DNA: TGTGCCAGCAGGGAGGACAGGGGGCGGGCGATTCACTATGGCTACACCTTC

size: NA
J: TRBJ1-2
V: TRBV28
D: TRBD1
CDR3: CASSIRQGLYGYTF
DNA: TGTGCCAGCAGTATAAGACAGGGCCTCTATGGCTACACCTTC

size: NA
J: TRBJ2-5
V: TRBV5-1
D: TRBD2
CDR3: CASSLANRLAGQETQYF
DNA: TGCGCCAGCAGCTTGGCAAACCGACTAGCGGGACAAGAGACCCAGTACTTC

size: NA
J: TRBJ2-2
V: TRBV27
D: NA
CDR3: CASTPGGTGELFF
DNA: TGTGCCAGCACCCCAGGCGGGACCGGGGAGCTGTTTTTT

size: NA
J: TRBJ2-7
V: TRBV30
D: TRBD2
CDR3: CAWKLGTSAYYEQYF
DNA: TGTGCCTGGAAGCTCGGGACTAGCGCTTACTACGAGCAGTACTTC

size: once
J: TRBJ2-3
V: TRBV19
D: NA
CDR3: CASSMLQRTDTQYF
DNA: TGTGCCAGTAGTATGCTGCAGAGGACAGATACGCAGTATTTT

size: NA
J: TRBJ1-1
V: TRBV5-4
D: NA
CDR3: CASSPLGAGRQEAFF
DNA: TGTGCCAGCAGCCCCCTTGGCGCGGGGCGCCAAGAAGCTTTCTTT

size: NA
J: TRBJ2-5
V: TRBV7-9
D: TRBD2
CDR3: CASSFGTSGGETQYF
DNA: TGTGCCAGCAGCTTTGGGACTAGCGGGGGGGAGACCCAGTACTTC

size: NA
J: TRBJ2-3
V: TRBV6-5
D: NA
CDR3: CASRGGSTHPDTQYF
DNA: TGTGCCAGCAGGGGGGGTTCAACCCATCCAGATACGCAGTATTTT

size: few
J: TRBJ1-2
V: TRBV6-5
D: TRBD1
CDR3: CASSYTGGSYGYTF
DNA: TGTGCCAGCAGTTATACAGGGGGGTCCTATGGCTACACCTTC

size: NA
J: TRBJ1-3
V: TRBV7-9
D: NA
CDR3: CASSLSRSGGNTIYF
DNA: TGTGCCAGCAGCTTAAGCAGGTCGGGGGGAAACACCATATATTTT

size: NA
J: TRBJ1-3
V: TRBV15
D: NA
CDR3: CATSRDWGVISGNTIYF
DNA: TGTGCCACCAGCAGAGATTGGGGGGTCATCTCTGGAAACACCATATATTTT

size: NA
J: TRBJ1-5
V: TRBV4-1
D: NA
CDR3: CASSQSIRGPSNQPQHF
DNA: TGCGCCAGCAGCCAATCGATAAGGGGCCCTAGCAATCAGCCCCAGCATTTT

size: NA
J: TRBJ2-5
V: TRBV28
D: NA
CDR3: CASSLGGSRETQYF
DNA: TGTGCCAGCAGTTTGGGGGGTTCGCGAGAGACCCAGTACTTC

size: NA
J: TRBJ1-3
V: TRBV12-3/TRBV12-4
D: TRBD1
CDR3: CASRLQGWDTIYF
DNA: TGTGCCAGCAGACTACAGGGGTGGGACACCATATATTTT

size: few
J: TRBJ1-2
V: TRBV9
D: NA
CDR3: CASSVEAGDNYGYTF
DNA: TGTGCCAGCAGCGTAGAGGCGGGGGATAACTATGGCTACACCTTC

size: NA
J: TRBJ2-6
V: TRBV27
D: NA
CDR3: CASSLGGSGANVLTF
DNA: TGTGCCAGCAGTTTAGGAGGCTCTGGGGCCAACGTCCTGACTTTC

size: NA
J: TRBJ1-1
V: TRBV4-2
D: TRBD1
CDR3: CASSQGTGGMSTEAFF
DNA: TGTGCCAGCAGCCAAGGGACAGGGGGCATGAGTACTGAAGCTTTCTTT

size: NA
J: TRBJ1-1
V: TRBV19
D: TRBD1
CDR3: CASTLGYGQVYTEAFF
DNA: TGTGCCAGTACCCTCGGCTATGGACAGGTTTACACTGAAGCTTTCTTT

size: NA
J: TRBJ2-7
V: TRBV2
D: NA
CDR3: CASSRSYEQYF
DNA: TGTGCCAGCAGCAGGTCCTACGAGCAGTACTTC

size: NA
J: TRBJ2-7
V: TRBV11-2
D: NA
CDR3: CASSSRLYTNEQYF
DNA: TGTGCCAGCAGCTCGCGTTTGTATACCAACGAGCAGTACTTC

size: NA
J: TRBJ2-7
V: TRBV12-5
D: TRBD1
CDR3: CASAGQGIGYEQYF
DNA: TGTGCTAGTGCCGGACAGGGGATCGGCTACGAGCAGTACTTC

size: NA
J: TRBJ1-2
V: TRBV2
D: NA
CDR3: CASSEAGFGYTF
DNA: TGTGCCAGCAGTGAGGCAGGGTTTGGCTACACCTTC

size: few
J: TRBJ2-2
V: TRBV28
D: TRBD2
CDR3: CATHRPNSGRGTGELFF
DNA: TGTGCCACCCACCGTCCCAATAGCGGGAGAGGGACCGGGGAGCTGTTTTTT

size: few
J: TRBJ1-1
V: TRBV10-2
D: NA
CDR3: CASSESRGGGFF
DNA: TGCGCCAGCAGTGAGTCGAGGGGGGGCGGGTTCTTT

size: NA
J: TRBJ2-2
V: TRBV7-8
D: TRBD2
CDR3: CASSLPKGGEMNTGELFF
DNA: TGTGCCAGCAGCTTACCCAAGGGAGGGGAAATGAACACCGGGGAGCTGTTTTTT

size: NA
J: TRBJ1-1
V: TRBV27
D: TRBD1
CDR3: CASSIQTGVNTEAFF
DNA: TGTGCCAGCAGTATTCAGACAGGGGTGAACACTGAAGCTTTCTTT

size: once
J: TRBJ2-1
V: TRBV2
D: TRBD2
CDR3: CASSREGRGYNEQFF
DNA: TGTGCCAGCAGTAGGGAGGGCCGCGGGTACAATGAGCAGTTCTTC

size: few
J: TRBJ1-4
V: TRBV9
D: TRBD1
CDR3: CASSVARDRGLPRWFNEKLFF
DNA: TGTGCCAGCAGCGTAGCTCGGGACAGGGGACTCCCCCGGTGGTTTAATGAAAAACTGTTTTTT

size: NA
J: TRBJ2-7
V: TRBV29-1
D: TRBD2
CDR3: CSVEGALAAGEQYF
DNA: TGCAGCGTTGAAGGGGCGCTAGCGGCCGGGGAGCAGTACTTC

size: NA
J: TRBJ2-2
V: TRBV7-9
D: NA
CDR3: CASSPNLAASNTGELFF
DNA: TGTGCCAGCAGCCCCAATTTAGCGGCGTCGAACACCGGGGAGCTGTTTTTT